The clone carrying this T cell receptor (beta chain) occurred a few times. The antigen remains undetermined. The data originate from a study of OX40 agonist ivuxolimab in advanced cancers. Regarding the study as a whole: At 0.1 to 3.0 mg/kg, CD4+ and CD8+ blood T cells expanded clonally by week 6.

Here immunoSEQ multiplex PCR was the method, and the copy in TCRdb shows in-frame clones only, minus some. The sample records about 50,000 clones, 70% to 90% being singletons. This CDR3 has 14 amino acids. Germline CDR1 LNHDA, CDR2 SQIVND (reference sequence). The V and J ends lost 5 bases and 2 bases respectively, with 12 bases between them. V and J are TRBV19 and TRBJ2-5, with D possibly being TRBD2 (6 bases). Sample: CD4+ or CD8+ T cells sorted from blood, taken in a trial of the OX40 agonist ivuxolimab. This TCR was recovered from an adult with an advanced solid tumor such as melanoma, head and neck, liver or kidney cancer. CDR3 region: CASSPPGRQETQYF. CDR3 DNA sequence: TGTGCCAGTAGTCCCCCAGGGAGGCAAGAGACCCAGTACTTC.